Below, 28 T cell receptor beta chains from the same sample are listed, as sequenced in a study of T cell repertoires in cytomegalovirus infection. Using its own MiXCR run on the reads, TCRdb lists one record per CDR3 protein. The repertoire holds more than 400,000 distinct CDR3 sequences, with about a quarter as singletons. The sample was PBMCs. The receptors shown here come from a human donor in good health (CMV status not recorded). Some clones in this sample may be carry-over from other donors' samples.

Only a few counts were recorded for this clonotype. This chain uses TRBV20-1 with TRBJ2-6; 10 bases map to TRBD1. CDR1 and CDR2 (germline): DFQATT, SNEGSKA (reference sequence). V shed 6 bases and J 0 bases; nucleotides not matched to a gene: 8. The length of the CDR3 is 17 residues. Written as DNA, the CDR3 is TGCAGTGCGCCAACGGGACAGGGGAGCTCTGGGGCCAACGTCCTGACTTTC. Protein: CSAPTGQGSSGANVLTF.

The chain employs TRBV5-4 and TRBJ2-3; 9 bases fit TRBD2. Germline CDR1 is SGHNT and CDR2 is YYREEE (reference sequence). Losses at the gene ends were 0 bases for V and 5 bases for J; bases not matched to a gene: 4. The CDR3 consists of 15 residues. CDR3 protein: CASSLAQREVDTQYF. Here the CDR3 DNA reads TGTGCCAGCAGCTTGGCCCAGCGGGAGGTAGATACGCAGTATTTT.

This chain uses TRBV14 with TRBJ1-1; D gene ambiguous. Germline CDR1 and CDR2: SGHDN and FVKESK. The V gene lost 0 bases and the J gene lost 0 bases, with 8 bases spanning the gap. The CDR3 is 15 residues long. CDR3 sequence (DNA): TGTGCCAGCAGCCAAGAATACAGAATGAACACTGAAGCTTTCTTT. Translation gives CASSQEYRMNTEAFF. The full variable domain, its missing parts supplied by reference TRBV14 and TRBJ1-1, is EAGVTQFPSHSVIEKGQTVTLRCDPISGHDNLYWYRRVMGKEIKFLLHFVKESKQDESGMPNNRFLAERTGGTYSTLKVQPAELEDSGVYFCASSQEYRMNTEAFFGQGTRLTVV.

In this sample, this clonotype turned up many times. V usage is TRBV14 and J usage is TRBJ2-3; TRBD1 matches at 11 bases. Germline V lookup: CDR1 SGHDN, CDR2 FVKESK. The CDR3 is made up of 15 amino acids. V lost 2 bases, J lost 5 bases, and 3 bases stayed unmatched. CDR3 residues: CASSQRTGGIDTQYF. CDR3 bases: TGTGCCAGCAGCCAAAGGACAGGGGGCATAGATACGCAGTATTTT.

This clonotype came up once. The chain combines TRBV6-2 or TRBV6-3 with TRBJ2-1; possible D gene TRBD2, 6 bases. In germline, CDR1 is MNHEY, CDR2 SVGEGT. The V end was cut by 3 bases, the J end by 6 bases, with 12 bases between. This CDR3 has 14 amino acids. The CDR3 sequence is CASSYRERANEQFF. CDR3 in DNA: TGTGCCAGCAGTTATCGGGAGAGGGCCAATGAGCAGTTCTTC.

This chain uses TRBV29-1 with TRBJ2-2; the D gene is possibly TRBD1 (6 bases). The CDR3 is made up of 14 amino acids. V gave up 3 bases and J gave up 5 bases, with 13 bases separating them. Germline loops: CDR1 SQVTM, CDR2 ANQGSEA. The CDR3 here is CSVDKGQGTGELFF. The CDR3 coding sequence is TGCAGCGTTGATAAGGGGCAGGGGACCGGGGAGCTGTTTTTT.

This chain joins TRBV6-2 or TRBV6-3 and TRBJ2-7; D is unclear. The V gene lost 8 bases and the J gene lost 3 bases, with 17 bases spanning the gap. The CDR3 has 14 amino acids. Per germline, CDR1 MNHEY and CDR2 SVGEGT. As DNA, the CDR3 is TGTGCCAGCGGAGACCGTGGGCCGAGCTACGAGCAGTACGTC. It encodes CASGDRGPSYEQYV.

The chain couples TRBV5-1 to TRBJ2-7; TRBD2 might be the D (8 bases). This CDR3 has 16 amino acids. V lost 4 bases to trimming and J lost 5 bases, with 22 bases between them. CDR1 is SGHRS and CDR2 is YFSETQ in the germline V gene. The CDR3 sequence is CASSPVPTSDRDEQYF. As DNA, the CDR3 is TGCGCCAGCAGCCCCGTTCCGACTAGCGACAGGGACGAGCAGTACTTC.

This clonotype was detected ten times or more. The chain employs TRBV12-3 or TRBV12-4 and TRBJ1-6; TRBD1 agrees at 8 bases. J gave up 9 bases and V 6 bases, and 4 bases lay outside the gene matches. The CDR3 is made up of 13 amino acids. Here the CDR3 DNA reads TGTGCCAGCAGGCGGACAGGGACTTCACCCCTCCACTTT. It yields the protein CASRRTGTSPLHF.

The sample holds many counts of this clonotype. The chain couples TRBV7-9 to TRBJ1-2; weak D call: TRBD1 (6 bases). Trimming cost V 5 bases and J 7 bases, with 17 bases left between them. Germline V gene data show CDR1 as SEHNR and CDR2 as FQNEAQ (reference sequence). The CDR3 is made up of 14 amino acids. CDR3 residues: CASSHQGQSVGYTF. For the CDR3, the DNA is TGTGCCAGCAGCCACCAGGGGCAATCGGTTGGCTACACCTTC.

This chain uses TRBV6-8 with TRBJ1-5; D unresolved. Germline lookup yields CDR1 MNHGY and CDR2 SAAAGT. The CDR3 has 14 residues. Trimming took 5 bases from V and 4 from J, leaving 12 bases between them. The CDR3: CASSPILGNQPQHF. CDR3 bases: TGTGCCAGCAGTCCGATTTTGGGAAATCAGCCCCAGCATTTT.

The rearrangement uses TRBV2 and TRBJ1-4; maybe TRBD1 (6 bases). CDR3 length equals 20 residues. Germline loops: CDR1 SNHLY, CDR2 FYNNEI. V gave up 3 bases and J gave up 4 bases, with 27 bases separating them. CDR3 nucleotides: TGTGCCAGCAGTGACTTGAGACAGGCCTTTCAAATCGCGGGTAATGAAAAACTGTTTTTT. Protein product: CASSDLRQAFQIAGNEKLFF.

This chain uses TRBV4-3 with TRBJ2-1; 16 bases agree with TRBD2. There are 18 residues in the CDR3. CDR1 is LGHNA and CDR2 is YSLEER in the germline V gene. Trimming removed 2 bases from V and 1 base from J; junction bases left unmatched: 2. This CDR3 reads CASSQLGLAGGSYNEQFF. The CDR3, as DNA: TGCGCCAGCAGCCAACTGGGACTAGCGGGAGGGTCCTACAATGAGCAGTTCTTC.

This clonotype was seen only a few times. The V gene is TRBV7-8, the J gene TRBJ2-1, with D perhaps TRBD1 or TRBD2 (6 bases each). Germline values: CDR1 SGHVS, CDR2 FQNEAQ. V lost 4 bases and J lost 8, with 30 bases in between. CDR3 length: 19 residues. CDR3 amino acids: CASSSPRGLRRTARYEQFF. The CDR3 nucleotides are TGTGCCAGCAGCTCCCCCAGGGGACTCAGGCGGACGGCTAGGTATGAGCAGTTCTTC.

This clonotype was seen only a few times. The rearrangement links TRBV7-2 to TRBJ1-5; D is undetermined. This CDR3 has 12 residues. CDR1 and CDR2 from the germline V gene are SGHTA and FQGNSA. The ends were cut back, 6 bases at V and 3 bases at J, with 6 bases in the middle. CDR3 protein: CASRDNNQPQHF. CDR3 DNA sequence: TGTGCCAGCAGAGATAACAATCAGCCCCAGCATTTT.

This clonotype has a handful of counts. CDR3 region: CASSQLTRLNTEAFF. DNA for the CDR3: TGTGCCAGCAGCCAATTAACCAGGCTTAACACTGAAGCTTTCTTT. The chain uses TRBV14 and TRBJ1-1; D remains ambiguous. The CDR3 is 15 amino acids. V lost 2 bases, J lost 2 bases, and 12 bases lay in between. The germline V gene encodes CDR1 SGHDN and CDR2 FVKESK.

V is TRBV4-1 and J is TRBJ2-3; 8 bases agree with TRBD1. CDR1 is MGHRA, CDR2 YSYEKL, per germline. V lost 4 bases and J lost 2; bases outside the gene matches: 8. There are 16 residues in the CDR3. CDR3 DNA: TGCGCCAGCAGCCCACGACAGGGGAGGATCACAGATACGCAGTATTTT. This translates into CASSPRQGRITDTQYF.

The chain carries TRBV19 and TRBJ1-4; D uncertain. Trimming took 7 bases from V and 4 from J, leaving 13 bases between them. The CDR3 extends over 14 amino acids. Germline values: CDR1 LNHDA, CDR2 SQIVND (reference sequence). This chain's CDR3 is CASTKTSYNEKLFF. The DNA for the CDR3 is TGTGCCAGTACGAAGACATCCTATAATGAAAAACTGTTTTTT.

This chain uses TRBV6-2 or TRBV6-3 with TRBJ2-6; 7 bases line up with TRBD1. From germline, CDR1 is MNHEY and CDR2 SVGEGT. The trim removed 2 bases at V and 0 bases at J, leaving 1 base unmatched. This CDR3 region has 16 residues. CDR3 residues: CASSYPGGSGANVLTF. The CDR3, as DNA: TGTGCCAGCAGTTACCCAGGGGGCTCTGGGGCCAACGTCCTGACTTTC.

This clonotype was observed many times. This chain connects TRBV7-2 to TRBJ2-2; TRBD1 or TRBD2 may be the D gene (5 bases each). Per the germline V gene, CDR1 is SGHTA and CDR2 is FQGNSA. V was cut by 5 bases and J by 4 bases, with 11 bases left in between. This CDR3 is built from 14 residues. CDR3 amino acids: CASSAGTRTGELFF. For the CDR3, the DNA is TGTGCCAGCAGCGCCGGGACCCGCACCGGGGAGCTGTTTTTT.

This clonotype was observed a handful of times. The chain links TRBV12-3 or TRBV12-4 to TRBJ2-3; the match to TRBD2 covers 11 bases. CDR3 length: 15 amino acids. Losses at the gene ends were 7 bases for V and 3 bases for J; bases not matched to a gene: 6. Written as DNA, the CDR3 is TGTGCCAGCACCGAACTAGCGGGAGCAACAGATACGCAGTATTTT. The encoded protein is CASTELAGATDTQYF.

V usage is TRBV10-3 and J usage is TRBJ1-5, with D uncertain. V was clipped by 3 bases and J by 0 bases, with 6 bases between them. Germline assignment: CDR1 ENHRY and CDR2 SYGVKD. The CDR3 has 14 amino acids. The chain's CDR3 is CAISDGNSNQPQHF. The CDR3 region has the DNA TGTGCCATCAGTGATGGAAATAGCAATCAGCCCCAGCATTTT.

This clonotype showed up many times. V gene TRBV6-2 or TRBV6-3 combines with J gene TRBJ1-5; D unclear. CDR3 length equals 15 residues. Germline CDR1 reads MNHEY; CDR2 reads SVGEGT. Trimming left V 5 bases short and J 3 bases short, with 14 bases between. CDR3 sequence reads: CASSLGRRDNQPQHF. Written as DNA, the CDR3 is TGTGCCAGCAGTCTAGGCCGACGAGACAATCAGCCCCAGCATTTT.

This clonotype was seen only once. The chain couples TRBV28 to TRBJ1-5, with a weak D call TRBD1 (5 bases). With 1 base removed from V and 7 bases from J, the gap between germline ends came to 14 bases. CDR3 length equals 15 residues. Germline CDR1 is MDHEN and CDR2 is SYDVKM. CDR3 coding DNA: TGTGCCAGCAGTTTATTCGGGGGATCTGGACAGCCCCAGCATTTT. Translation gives CASSLFGGSGQPQHF.

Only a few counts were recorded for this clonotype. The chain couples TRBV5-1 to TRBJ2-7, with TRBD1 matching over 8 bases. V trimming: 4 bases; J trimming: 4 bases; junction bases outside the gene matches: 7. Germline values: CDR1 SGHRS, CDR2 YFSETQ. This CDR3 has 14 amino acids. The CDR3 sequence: CASSPGQGLYEQYF. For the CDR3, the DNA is TGCGCCAGCAGCCCCGGACAGGGACTTTACGAGCAGTACTTC.

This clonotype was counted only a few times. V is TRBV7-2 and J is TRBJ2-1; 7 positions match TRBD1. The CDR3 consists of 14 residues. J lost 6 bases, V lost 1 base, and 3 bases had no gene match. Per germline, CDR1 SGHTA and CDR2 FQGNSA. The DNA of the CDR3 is TGTGCCAGCAGCTTAGTACAGGGGCCCAATGAGCAGTTCTTC. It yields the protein CASSLVQGPNEQFF.

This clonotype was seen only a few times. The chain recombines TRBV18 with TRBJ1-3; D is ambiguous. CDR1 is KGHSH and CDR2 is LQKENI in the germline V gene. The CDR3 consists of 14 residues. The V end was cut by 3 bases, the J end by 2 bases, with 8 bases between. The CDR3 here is CASSPGSTGNTIYF. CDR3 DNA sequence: TGTGCCAGCTCACCCGGCAGCACTGGAAACACCATATATTTT.

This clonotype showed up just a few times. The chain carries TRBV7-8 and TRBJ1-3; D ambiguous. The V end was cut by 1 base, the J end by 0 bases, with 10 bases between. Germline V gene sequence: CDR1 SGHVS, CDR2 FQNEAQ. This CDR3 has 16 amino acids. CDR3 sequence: CASSLGRGISGNTIYF. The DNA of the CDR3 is TGTGCCAGCAGCTTAGGTCGAGGCATCTCTGGAAACACCATATATTTT.